This TCR beta chain was sequenced in a study of OX40 agonist ivuxolimab in advanced cancers. A history of autoimmune disease or systemic immunosuppression excluded patients. With respect to this clone: Its matching antigen is unknown.

TCRdb's copy holds only in-frame clones and misses some; the assay was immunoSEQ multiplex PCR. Among 55,000 to 80,000 clones listed, roughly four fifths were seen once. Whole-study findings and limits: CD4+ and CD8+ blood T cells expanded clonally by week 6 at 0.1 to 3.0 mg/kg.

The V gene's germline CDR1 is ENHRY and CDR2 SYGVKD. The CDR3 runs 13 residues. The V and J ends lost 0 bases and 5 bases respectively, with 5 bases between them. The material was CD4+ or CD8+ T cells sorted from blood, obtained in a trial of the OX40 agonist ivuxolimab. This sequence joins TRBV10-3 and TRBJ2-4; D gene ambiguous. The receptor's source is an adult with an advanced solid tumor such as melanoma, head and neck, liver or kidney cancer. In DNA, the CDR3 is TGTGCCATCAGTGAGTCGGTCGAAAACATTCAGTACTTC. Its protein is CAISESVENIQYF.